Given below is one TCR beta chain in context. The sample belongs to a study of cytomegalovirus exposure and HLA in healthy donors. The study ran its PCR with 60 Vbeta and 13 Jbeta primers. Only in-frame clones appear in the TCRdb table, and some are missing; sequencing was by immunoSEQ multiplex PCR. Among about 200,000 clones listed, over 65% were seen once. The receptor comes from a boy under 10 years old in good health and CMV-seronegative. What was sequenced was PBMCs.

As DNA, the CDR3 is TGTGCCAGCAGCTGGGGGGGGGAGGGTACAGTGAACACTGAAGCTTTCTTT. This codes for CASSWGGEGTVNTEAFF. This chain uses TRBV5-8 with TRBJ1-1; weak D call: TRBD1 (5 bases). The CDR3 contains 17 residues. V was shortened by 3 bases and J by 0 bases, with 18 bases between the two germline ends. The germline gives CDR1 SGHTS, CDR2 YDEGEE.